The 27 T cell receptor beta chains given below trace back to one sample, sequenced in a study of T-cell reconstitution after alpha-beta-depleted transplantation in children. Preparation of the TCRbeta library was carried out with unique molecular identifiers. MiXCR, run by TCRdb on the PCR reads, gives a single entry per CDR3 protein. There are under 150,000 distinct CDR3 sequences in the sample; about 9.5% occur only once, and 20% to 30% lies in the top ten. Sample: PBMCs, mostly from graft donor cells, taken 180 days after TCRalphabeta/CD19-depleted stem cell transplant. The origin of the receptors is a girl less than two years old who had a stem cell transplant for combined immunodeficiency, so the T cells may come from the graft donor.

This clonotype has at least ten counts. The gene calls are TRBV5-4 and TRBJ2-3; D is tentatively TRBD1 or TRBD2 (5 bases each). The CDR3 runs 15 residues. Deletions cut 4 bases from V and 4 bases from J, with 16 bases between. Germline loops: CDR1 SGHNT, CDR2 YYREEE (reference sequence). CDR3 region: CASSQEPGRADTQYF. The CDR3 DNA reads TGTGCCAGCAGCCAAGAACCAGGGAGAGCAGATACGCAGTATTTT.

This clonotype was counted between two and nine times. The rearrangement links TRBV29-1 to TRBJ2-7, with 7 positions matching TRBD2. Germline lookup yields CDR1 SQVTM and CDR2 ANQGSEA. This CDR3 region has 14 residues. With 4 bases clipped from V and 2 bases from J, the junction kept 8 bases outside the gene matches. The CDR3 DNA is TGCAGCGTTGCGAGGTCTAGCGGTACCTACGAGCAGTACTTC. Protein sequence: CSVARSSGTYEQYF.

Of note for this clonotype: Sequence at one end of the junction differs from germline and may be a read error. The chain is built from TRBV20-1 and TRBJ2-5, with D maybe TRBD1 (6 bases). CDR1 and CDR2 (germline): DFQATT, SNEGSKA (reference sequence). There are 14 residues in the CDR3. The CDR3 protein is CGAREQGYQETQYF. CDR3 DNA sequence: TGCGGTGCTAGAGAGCAGGGGTACCAAGAGACCCAGTACTTC.

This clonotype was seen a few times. Written as DNA, the CDR3 is TGTGCCAGCAGTCCAAGGGAGAAAAGCGACTACGAGCAGTACTTC. As protein: CASSPREKSDYEQYF. The chain combines TRBV9 with TRBJ2-7, with a possible D match to TRBD2 (5 bases). Germline V CDR1 and CDR2: SGDLS, YYNGEE. V lost 5 bases to trimming and J lost 3 bases, with 18 bases between them. The CDR3 contains 15 residues.

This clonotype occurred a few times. CDR3 protein: CASSPFSFATGGGQPQHF. CDR3 sequence (DNA): TGTGCCAGCAGCCCCTTTTCCTTCGCGACAGGGGGAGGTCAGCCCCAGCATTTT. The V call is TRBV21-1, the J call TRBJ1-5; the DNA was not used to check the table's D call, TRBD1. TRBV21-1 is annotated as a pseudogene. The CDR3 has 18 amino acids.

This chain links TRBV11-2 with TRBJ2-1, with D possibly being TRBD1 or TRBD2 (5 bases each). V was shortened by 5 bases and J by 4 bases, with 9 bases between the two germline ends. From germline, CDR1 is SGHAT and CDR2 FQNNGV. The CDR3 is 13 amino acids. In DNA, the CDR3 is TGTGCCAGCAGCCCTTGGGGGTACAATGAGCAGTTCTTC. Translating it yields CASSPWGYNEQFF. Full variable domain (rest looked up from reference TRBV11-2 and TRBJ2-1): EAGVAQSPRYKIIEKRQSVAFWCNPISGHATLYWYQQILGQGPKLLIQFQNNGVVDDSQLPKDRFSAERLKGVDSTLKIQPAKLEDSAVYLCASSPWGYNEQFFGPGTRLTVL.

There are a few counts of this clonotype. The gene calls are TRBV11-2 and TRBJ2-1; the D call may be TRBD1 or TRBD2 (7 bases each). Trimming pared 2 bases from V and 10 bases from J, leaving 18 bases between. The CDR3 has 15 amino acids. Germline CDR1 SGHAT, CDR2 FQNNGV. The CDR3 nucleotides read TGTGCCAGCAGCTTAATAGTTTCAGGGGGGGTCGAGCAGTTCTTC. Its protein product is CASSLIVSGGVEQFF.

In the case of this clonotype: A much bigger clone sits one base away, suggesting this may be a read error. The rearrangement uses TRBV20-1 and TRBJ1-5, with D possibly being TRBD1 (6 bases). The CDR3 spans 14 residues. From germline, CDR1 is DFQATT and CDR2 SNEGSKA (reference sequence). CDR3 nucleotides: TGCAGTGCCACAACAGGGAGGGGCAATCAGCACCAGCATTTT. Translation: CSATTGRGNQHQHF.

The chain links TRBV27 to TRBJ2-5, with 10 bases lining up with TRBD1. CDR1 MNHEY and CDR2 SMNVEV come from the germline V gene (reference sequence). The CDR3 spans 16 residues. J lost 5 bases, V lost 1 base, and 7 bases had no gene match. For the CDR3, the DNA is TGTGCCAGCAGTTTATACTGGGACAGGGGAGAGGAGACCCAGTACTTC. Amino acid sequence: CASSLYWDRGEETQYF.

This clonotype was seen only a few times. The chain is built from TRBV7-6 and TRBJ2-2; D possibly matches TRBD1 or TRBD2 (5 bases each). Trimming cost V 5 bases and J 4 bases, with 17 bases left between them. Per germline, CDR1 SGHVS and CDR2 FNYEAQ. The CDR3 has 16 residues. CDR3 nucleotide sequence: TGTGCCAGCAGCCTGGGACCGATAAAGTTCACCGGGGAGCTGTTTTTT. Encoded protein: CASSLGPIKFTGELFF.

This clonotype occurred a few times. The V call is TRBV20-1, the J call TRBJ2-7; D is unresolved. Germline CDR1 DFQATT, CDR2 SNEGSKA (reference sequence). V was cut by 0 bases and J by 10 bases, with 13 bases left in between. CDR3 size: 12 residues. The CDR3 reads CSARDRNGIQYF. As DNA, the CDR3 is TGCAGTGCTAGAGATCGGAACGGAATACAGTACTTC.

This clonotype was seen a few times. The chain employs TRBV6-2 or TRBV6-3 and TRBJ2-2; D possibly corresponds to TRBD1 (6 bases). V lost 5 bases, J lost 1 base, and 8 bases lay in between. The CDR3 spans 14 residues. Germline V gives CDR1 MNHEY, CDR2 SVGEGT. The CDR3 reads CASSGQKNTGELFF. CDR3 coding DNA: TGTGCCAGCAGTGGACAGAAGAACACCGGGGAGCTGTTTTTT.

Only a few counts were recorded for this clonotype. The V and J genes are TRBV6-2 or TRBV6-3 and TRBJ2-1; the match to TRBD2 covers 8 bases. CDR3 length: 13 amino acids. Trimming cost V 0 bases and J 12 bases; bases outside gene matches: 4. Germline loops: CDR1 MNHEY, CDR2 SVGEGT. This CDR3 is CASSYSGAGGQFF. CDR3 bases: TGTGCCAGCAGTTACTCGGGGGCGGGAGGGCAGTTCTTC.

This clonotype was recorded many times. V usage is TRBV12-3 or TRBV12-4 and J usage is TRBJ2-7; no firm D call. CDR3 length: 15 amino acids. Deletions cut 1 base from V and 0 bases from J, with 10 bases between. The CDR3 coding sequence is TGTGCCAGCAGTTTAGGGGCAGCTAGCTCCTACGAGCAGTACTTC. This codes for CASSLGAASSYEQYF.

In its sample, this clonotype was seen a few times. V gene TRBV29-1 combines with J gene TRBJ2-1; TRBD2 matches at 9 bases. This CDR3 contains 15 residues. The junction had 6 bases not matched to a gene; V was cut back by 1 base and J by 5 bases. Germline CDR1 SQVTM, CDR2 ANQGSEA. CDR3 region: CSVEGGGGAHNEQFF. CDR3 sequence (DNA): TGCAGCGTTGAAGGGGGCGGGGGGGCGCACAATGAGCAGTTCTTC.

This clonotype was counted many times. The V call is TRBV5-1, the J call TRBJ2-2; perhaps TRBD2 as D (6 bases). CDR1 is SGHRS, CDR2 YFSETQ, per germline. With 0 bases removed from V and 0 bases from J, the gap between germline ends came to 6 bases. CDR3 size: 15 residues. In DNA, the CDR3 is TGCGCCAGCAGCTTGGGGGGGGCGAACACCGGGGAGCTGTTTTTT. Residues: CASSLGGANTGELFF. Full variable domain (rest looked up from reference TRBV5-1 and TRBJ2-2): KAGVTQTPRYLIKTRGQQVTLSCSPISGHRSVSWYQQTPGQGLQFLFEYFSETQRNKGNFPGRFSGRQFSNSRSEMNVSTLELGDSALYLCASSLGGANTGELFFGEGSRLTVL.

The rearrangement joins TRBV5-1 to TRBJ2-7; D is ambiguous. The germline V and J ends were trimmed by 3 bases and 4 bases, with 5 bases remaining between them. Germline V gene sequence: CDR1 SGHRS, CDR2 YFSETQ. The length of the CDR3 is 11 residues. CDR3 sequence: CASSSPYEQYF. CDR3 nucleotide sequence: TGCGCCAGCAGCTCCCCTTACGAGCAGTACTTC.

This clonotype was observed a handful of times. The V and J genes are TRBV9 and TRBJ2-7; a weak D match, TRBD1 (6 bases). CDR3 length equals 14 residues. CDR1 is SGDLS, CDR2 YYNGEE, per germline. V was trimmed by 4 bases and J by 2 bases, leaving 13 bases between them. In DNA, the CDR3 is TGTGCCAGCAGCACCTACAGGGACCCCTACGAGCAGTACTTC. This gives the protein CASSTYRDPYEQYF.

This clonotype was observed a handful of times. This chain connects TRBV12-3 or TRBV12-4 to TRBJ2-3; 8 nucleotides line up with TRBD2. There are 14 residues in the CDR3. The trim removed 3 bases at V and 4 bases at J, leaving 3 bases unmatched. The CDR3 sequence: CASSFPGRADTQYF. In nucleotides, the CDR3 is TGTGCCAGCAGTTTTCCCGGGAGGGCAGATACGCAGTATTTT.

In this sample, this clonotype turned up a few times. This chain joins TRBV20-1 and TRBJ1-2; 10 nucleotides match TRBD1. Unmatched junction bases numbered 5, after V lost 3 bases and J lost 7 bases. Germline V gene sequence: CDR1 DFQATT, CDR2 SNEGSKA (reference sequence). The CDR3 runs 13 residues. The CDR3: CSASSGTGVGYTF. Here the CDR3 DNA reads TGCAGTGCTAGTTCCGGGACAGGGGTTGGCTACACCTTC.

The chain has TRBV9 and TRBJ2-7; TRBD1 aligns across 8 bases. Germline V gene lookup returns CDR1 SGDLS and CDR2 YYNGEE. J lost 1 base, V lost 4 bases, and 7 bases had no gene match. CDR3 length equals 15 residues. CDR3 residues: CASSSRQGPSYEQYF. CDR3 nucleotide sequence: TGTGCCAGCAGCTCCAGACAGGGGCCGTCCTACGAGCAGTACTTC.

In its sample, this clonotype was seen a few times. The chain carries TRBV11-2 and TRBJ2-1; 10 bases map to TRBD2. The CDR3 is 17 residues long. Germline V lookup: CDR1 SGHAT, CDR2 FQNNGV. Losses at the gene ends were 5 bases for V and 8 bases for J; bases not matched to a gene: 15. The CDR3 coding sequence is TGTGCCAGCAGCGCCGAGCGGGCTAGCGGGGGTGGTTATGAGCAGTTCTTC. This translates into CASSAERASGGGYEQFF.

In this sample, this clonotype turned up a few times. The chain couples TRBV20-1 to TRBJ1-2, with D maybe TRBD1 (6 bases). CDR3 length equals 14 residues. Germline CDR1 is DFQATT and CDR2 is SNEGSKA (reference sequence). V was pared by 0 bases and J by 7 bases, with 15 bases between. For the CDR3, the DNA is TGCAGTGCTAGAGATGTGGTGGGGGCTGGTGGCTACACCTTC. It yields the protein CSARDVVGAGGYTF.

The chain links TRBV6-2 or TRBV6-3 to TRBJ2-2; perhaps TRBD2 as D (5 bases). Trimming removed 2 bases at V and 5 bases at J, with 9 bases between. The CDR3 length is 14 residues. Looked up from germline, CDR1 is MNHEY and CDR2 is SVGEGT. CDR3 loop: CASSYNGVTGELFF. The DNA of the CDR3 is TGTGCCAGCAGTTACAACGGGGTTACCGGGGAGCTGTTTTTT.

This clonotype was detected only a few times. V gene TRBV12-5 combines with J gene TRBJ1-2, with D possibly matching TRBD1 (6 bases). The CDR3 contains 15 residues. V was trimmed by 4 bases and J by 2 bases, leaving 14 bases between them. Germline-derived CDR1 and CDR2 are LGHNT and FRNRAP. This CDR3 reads CASGSIYRENYGYTF. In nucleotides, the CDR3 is TGTGCTAGTGGTTCTATTTACAGGGAAAACTATGGCTACACCTTC.

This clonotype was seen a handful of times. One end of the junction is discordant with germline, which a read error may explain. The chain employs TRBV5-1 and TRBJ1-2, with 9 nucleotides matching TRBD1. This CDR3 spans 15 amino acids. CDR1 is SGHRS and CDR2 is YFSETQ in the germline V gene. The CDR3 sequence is CASSLENRGLYGHTF. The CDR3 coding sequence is TGCGCCAGCAGCTTGGAGAACAGGGGGCTCTATGGCCACACCTTC.

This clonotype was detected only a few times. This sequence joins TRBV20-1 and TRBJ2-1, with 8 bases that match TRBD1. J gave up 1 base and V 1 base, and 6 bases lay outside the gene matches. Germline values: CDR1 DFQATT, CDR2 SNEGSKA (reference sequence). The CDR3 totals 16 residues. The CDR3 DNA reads TGCAGTGCTAGAGGAGTAGACAGGGGTTCCTACAATGAGCAGTTCTTC. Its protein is CSARGVDRGSYNEQFF.